This entry lists 22 T cell receptor beta chains sequenced from one sample in a study of T cell changes during pregnancy in multiple sclerosis. Repertoires were generated with immunoSEQ multiplex PCR, while TCRdb's copy carries only in-frame clones and drops some. The sample carries nearly 25,000 clones, about 88% recorded once. The material was CD4+ T cells from peripheral blood mononuclear cells, obtained in the first trimester of pregnancy. All receptors come from a female donor in good health, enrolled as a control in a pregnancy study.

This clone was seen only once. The CDR3 region is CASSSGGYQPQHF. The CDR3 DNA follows: TGTGCCAGCAGCTCCGGGGGGTATCAGCCCCAGCATTTT. The chain employs TRBV5-6 and TRBJ1-5; TRBD1 might be the D (5 bases). The CDR3 runs 13 residues. The V end was cut by 3 bases, the J end by 5 bases, with 9 bases between. Germline CDR1 reads SGHDT; CDR2 reads YYEEEE.

V usage is TRBV5-1 and J usage is TRBJ2-2; TRBD1 matches 8 bases. Germline CDR1 is SGHRS and CDR2 is YFSETQ. This CDR3 spans 15 amino acids. V lost 0 bases and J lost 7; bases outside the gene matches: 5. Here the CDR3 reads CASSLGPGGGGELFF. In DNA form, the CDR3 reads TGCGCCAGCAGCTTGGGCCCAGGGGGCGGCGGGGAGCTGTTTTTT.

The gene calls are TRBV19 and TRBJ1-5, with TRBD1 matching over 11 bases. CDR3 length: 16 amino acids. The V and J ends lost 5 bases and 6 bases, in that order; junction bases with no gene match: 9. CDR1 is LNHDA and CDR2 is SQIVND in the germline V gene (reference sequence). The CDR3 DNA sequence: TGTGCCAGTAGTGGTAGAGGACAGGGGGCATTTCAGCCCCAGCATTTT. Translating it yields CASSGRGQGAFQPQHF.

The V gene is TRBV5-4, the J gene TRBJ1-2; D gene unclear. The CDR3 spans 13 residues. Trimming removed 2 bases from V and 6 bases from J, with 11 bases in between. CDR1 and CDR2 (germline): SGHNT, YYREEE (reference sequence). Here the CDR3 DNA reads TGTGCCAGCAGCTTCAATCACGGTAATGGCTACACCTTC. This encodes CASSFNHGNGYTF.

CDR3 protein: CASRPGGRLETQYF. The CDR3 bases are TGTGCCAGCAGGCCAGGCGGGAGGTTAGAGACCCAGTACTTC. The chain couples TRBV27 to TRBJ2-5, with 8 bases that match TRBD2. The V gene's germline CDR1 is MNHEY and CDR2 SMNVEV (reference sequence). This CDR3 is built from 14 residues. With 6 bases clipped from V and 4 bases from J, the junction kept 7 bases outside the gene matches.

V usage is TRBV2 and J usage is TRBJ2-5; TRBD2 might be the D (7 bases). The CDR3 sequence is 13 residues long. Trimming removed 10 bases at V and 5 bases at J, with 17 bases between. Germline assignment: CDR1 SNHLY and CDR2 FYNNEI. CDR3 protein: CATSRGGPETQYF. The CDR3 DNA is TGTGCCACTAGTCGCGGGGGCCCGGAGACCCAGTACTTC.

This clone was counted once. The V gene is TRBV19, the J gene TRBJ1-1, with 9 bases identical to TRBD1. CDR3 size: 18 residues. V shed 2 bases and J 5 bases; nucleotides not matched to a gene: 15. The germline V gene has CDR1 LNHDA and CDR2 SQIVND (reference sequence). CDR3 residues: CASSILILWDRARTEAFF. The CDR3 bases are TGTGCCAGTAGTATATTGATCTTGTGGGACAGGGCCAGGACTGAAGCTTTCTTT.

The chain recombines TRBV6-5 with TRBJ1-6; unclear D gene. CDR1 and CDR2 from the germline V gene are MNHEY and SVGAGI. The CDR3 contains 14 residues. Trimming removed 6 bases from V and 8 bases from J, with 14 bases in between. The CDR3 region is CASSRSGPHSPLHF. CDR3 nucleotide sequence: TGTGCCAGCAGCCGAAGTGGCCCCCATTCACCCCTCCACTTT.

This sequence joins TRBV5-1 and TRBJ2-2; 8 nucleotides align to TRBD2. Germline CDR1 SGHRS, CDR2 YFSETQ. The CDR3 runs 16 residues. V gave up 3 bases and J gave up 7 bases; unmatched junction bases: 11. The CDR3 loop is CASSWTSSRSSGELFF. Here the CDR3 DNA reads TGCGCCAGCAGCTGGACTAGCTCAAGGAGTAGCGGGGAGCTGTTTTTT.

V usage is TRBV27 and J usage is TRBJ2-7; 8 nucleotides match TRBD2. The CDR3 runs 17 residues. Germline CDR1 MNHEY, CDR2 SMNVEV (reference sequence). The trim removed 7 bases at V and 2 bases at J, leaving 16 bases unmatched. CDR3 sequence (DNA): TGTGCCAGCACCTATAGGGGGACTAGTGTTCGCCCCTACGAGCAGTACTTC. Protein: CASTYRGTSVRPYEQYF.

This clone was seen only once. Here the CDR3 DNA reads TGTGCCAGCTCACCACCGAGTTCTAGCGGAGGCACAGATACGCAGTATTTT. Residues: CASSPPSSSGGTDTQYF. This chain links TRBV18 with TRBJ2-3; 7 bases are a match to TRBD2. The CDR3 loop spans 17 amino acids. Germline V gene lookup returns CDR1 KGHSH and CDR2 LQKENI. V gave up 0 bases and J gave up 1 base; unmatched junction bases: 7. Full variable domain (missing parts from reference TRBV18 and TRBJ2-3): NAGVMQNPRHLVRRRGQEARLRCSPMKGHSHVYWYRQLPEEGLKFMVYLQKENIIDESGMPKERFSAEFPKEGPSILRIQQVVRGDSAAYFCASSPPSSSGGTDTQYFGPGTRLTVL.

The rearrangement links TRBV7-2 to TRBJ2-7, with D uncertain. Between the trimmed V and J ends, which lost 2 bases and 4 bases, there was a span of 12 bases. The CDR3 runs 14 residues. Germline assignment: CDR1 SGHTA and CDR2 FQGNSA. The CDR3: CASSLLTLEYEQYF. The CDR3 DNA sequence: TGTGCCAGCAGCTTATTAACCCTAGAGTACGAGCAGTACTTC. Using reference TRBV7-2 and TRBJ2-7 for the parts outside the CDR3, the full variable domain is GAGVSQSPSNKVTEKGKDVELRCDPISGHTALYWYRQSLGQGLEFLIYFQGNSAPDKSGLPSDRFSAERTGGSVSTLTIQRTQQEDSAVYLCASSLLTLEYEQYFGPGTRLTVT.

The V call is TRBV7-9, the J call TRBJ2-7; D gene ambiguous. V lost 2 bases and J lost 6, with 20 bases in between. This CDR3 comprises 16 residues. In germline, CDR1 is SEHNR, CDR2 FQNEAQ (reference sequence). The CDR3 spells CASSLNSQVHSVEQYF. CDR3 nucleotides: TGTGCCAGCAGCTTAAATAGTCAGGTGCATTCTGTCGAGCAGTACTTC. Full variable domain (remainder filled in from reference TRBV7-9 and TRBJ2-7): DTGVSQNPRHKITKRGQNVTFRCDPISEHNRLYWYRQTLGQGPEFLTYFQNEAQLEKSRLLSDRFSAERPKGSFSTLEIQRTEQGDSAMYLCASSLNSQVHSVEQYFGPGTRLTVT.

This chain uses TRBV9 with TRBJ2-3, with D tentatively TRBD2 (6 bases). V gave up 0 bases and J gave up 1 base, with 9 bases separating them. Germline V gene lookup returns CDR1 SGDLS and CDR2 YYNGEE. The CDR3 is made up of 15 amino acids. The CDR3 nucleotides read TGTGCCAGCAGCGTAGGATGGGGGGGCACAGATACGCAGTATTTT. It encodes CASSVGWGGTDTQYF. Using reference TRBV9 and TRBJ2-3 for the parts outside the CDR3, the full variable domain is DSGVTQTPKHLITATGQRVTLRCSPRSGDLSVYWYQQSLDQGLQFLIQYYNGEERAKGNILERFSAQQFPDLHSELNLSSLELGDSALYFCASSVGWGGTDTQYFGPGTRLTVL.

The rearrangement joins TRBV5-1 to TRBJ1-1; 9 bases line up with TRBD1. This CDR3 spans 16 amino acids. Trimming took 4 bases from V and 1 from J; bases not matched to a gene: 8. Germline CDR1 reads SGHRS; CDR2 reads YFSETQ. The CDR3 DNA follows: TGCGCCAGCAGCCCAGGGACAGGGTCTGGGAACACTGAAGCTTTCTTT. Its protein product is CASSPGTGSGNTEAFF.

In the case of this clone: Other DNA sequences in this sample translate to the same CDR3. The V gene is TRBV5-1, the J gene TRBJ2-5, with 13 bases aligning to TRBD2. CDR1 is SGHRS, CDR2 YFSETQ, per germline. V lost 4 bases to trimming and J lost 5 bases; unmatched junction nucleotides: 5. The CDR3 length is 15 residues. In DNA, the CDR3 is TGCGCCAGCAGCCTTGGACTAGCGGGAGTGGAGACCCAGTACTTC. Protein: CASSLGLAGVETQYF.

The genes are TRBV28 and TRBJ2-3, with 11 positions matching TRBD2. V lost 7 bases and J lost 3; bases outside the gene matches: 9. Looked up from germline, CDR1 is MDHEN and CDR2 is SYDVKM. The CDR3 is made up of 16 amino acids. The CDR3 loop is CASNKLGLAGTDTQYF. In nucleotides, the CDR3 is TGTGCCAGCAACAAACTTGGACTAGCGGGTACAGATACGCAGTATTTT.

This chain joins TRBV5-5 and TRBJ1-1, with TRBD1 matching over 7 bases. Germline CDR1 SGHKS, CDR2 YYEKEE (reference sequence). The trim removed 4 bases at V and 2 bases at J, leaving 2 bases unmatched. The CDR3 spans 13 residues. The CDR3 DNA sequence: TGTGCCAGCAGCAGGGACAGCAACACTGAAGCTTTCTTT. This codes for CASSRDSNTEAFF.

This clone was counted between two and nine times. In DNA, the CDR3 is TGTGCCACCAAGGACAGGGCTGGAAACACCATATATTTT. It encodes CATKDRAGNTIYF. The V and J genes are TRBV19 and TRBJ1-3, with 8 bases lining up with TRBD1. Germline CDR1 reads LNHDA; CDR2 reads SQIVND (reference sequence). CDR3 size: 13 residues. Trimming took 10 bases from V and 2 from J; bases not matched to a gene: 4.

The DNA for the CDR3 is TGTGCCAGCAGTTCCAAACTAGCGACGATCCAAGAGACCCAGTACTTC. Translated, it gives CASSSKLATIQETQYF. The chain links TRBV27 to TRBJ2-5, with 7 positions matching TRBD2. The V gene end was trimmed by 4 bases and the J gene end by 1 base; junction bases not matched to a gene: 9. Germline loops: CDR1 MNHEY, CDR2 SMNVEV (reference sequence). CDR3 length: 16 residues.

The chain combines TRBV6-5 with TRBJ2-1; 13 nucleotides agree with TRBD2. The ends lost 4 bases at V and 6 bases at J; junction bases unmatched: 3. Per germline, CDR1 MNHEY and CDR2 SVGAGI. This CDR3 is 15 amino acids long. The CDR3 coding sequence is TGTGCCAGCAGTTCGGGACTAGCGGGATCCAATGAGCAGTTCTTC. It translates to CASSSGLAGSNEQFF.

J is TRBJ2-1 and V is TRBV28; TRBD2 matches at 7 bases. V shed 2 bases and J 15 bases; nucleotides not matched to a gene: 4. The CDR3 runs to 11 residues. The V gene's germline CDR1 is MDHEN and CDR2 SYDVKM. The CDR3 loop is CASSLTRERFF. CDR3 bases: TGTGCCAGCAGTTTAACGCGGGAGAGGTTCTTC.